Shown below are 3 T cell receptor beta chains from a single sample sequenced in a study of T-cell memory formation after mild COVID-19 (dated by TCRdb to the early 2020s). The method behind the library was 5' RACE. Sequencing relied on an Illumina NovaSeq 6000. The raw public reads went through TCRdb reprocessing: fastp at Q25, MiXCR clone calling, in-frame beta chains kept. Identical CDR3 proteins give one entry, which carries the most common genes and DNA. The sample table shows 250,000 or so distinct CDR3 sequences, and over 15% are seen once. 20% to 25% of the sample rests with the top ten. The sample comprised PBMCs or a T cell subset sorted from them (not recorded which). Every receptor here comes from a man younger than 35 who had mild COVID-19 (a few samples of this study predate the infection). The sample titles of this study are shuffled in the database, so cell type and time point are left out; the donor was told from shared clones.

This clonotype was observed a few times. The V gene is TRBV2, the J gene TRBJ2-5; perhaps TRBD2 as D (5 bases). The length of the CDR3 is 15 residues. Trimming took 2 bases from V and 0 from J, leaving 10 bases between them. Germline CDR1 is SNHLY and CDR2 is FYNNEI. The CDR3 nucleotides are TGTGCCAGCAGTGAATACCTCGGGGACCAAGAGACCCAGTACTTC. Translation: CASSEYLGDQETQYF.

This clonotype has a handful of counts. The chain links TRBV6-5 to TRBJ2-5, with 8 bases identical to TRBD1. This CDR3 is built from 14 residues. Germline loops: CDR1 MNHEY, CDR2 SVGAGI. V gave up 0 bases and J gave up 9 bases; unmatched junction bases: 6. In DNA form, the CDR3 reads TGTGCCAGCAGTTACTCGGGACAGGCGAGGTCCCAGTACTTC. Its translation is CASSYSGQARSQYF.

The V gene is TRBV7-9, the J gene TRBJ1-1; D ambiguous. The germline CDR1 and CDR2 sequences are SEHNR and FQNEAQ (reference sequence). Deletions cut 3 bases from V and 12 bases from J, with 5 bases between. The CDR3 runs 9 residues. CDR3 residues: CASSLTTFF. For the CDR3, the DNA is TGTGCCAGCAGCTTGACGACTTTCTTT.